Following are 29 T cell receptor beta chains from one sample sequenced in a study of shared clonotypes between healthy human individuals. The repertoire was sequenced with immunoSEQ multiplex PCR; TCRdb's copy has only in-frame clones and lacks some. The sample lists 2 million to 2.5 million clones, just over 90% occurring once. Input material: naive CD4+ T cells from PBMCs. Subset defined: CD45RA+ positively selected. Receptors were obtained from a man in his late teens or twenties in good health. Some clones in this sample may be carry-over from other donors' samples.

V and J are TRBV6-1 and TRBJ2-5; D is unclear. The germline V and J ends were trimmed by 4 bases and 4 bases, with 13 bases remaining between them. The CDR3 covers 14 residues. In germline, CDR1 is MNHNS, CDR2 SASEGT. The CDR3 DNA sequence: TGTGCCAGCAGTGTAACTCACTCAGGAGAGACCCAGTACTTC. It is translated as CASSVTHSGETQYF.

Note on this clone: Other nucleotide sequences in the sample specify the same CDR3. The chain is built from TRBV2 and TRBJ1-1; the D gene is possibly TRBD1 (5 bases). This CDR3 is 12 amino acids long. CDR1 is SNHLY, CDR2 FYNNEI, per germline. The V end was cut by 6 bases, the J end by 6 bases, with 11 bases between. CDR3 in amino acids: CASSAGTAEAFF. The CDR3 DNA reads as TGTGCCAGCAGCGCTGGGACCGCTGAAGCTTTCTTT.

Worth noting for this clone: One end of the junction varies from germline; a read error may be responsible. The chain uses TRBV7-8 and TRBJ2-5, with 12 positions matching TRBD1. The CDR3 length is 16 residues. The germline V gene encodes CDR1 SGHVS and CDR2 FQNEAQ. The CDR3 region has the DNA TGTGCCAGCAGCGTAGCCGGGACAGGGGGCCGGGAGACCCAGTACTTC. It encodes CASSVAGTGGRETQYF.

The chain carries TRBV14 and TRBJ2-3; possibly TRBD1 for D (5 bases). CDR1 SGHDN and CDR2 FVKESK come from the germline V gene. The length of the CDR3 is 14 residues. The V gene lost 1 base and the J gene lost 1 base, with 6 bases spanning the gap. In nucleotides, the CDR3 is TGTGCCAGCAGCCAAGGGGGCGGCACAGATACGCAGTATTTT. Translating it yields CASSQGGGTDTQYF.

V usage is TRBV5-1 and J usage is TRBJ2-7; D is possibly TRBD1 or TRBD2 (5 bases each). Trimming stripped 4 bases from V and 2 bases from J, with 19 bases between. The CDR3 totals 16 residues. Germline assignment: CDR1 SGHRS and CDR2 YFSETQ. The CDR3 sequence: CASSPGRGATAYEQYF. The DNA for the CDR3 is TGCGCCAGCAGCCCCGGTCGGGGCGCGACGGCCTACGAGCAGTACTTC. Combining the CDR3 with reference TRBV5-1 and TRBJ2-7 gives the whole variable domain KAGVTQTPRYLIKTRGQQVTLSCSPISGHRSVSWYQQTPGQGLQFLFEYFSETQRNKGNFPGRFSGRQFSNSRSEMNVSTLELGDSALYLCASSPGRGATAYEQYFGPGTRLTVT.

As concerns this clone: The sample contains more than one DNA sequence encoding this CDR3. The chain employs TRBV5-1 and TRBJ2-1; a weak D match, TRBD2 (6 bases). Germline-derived CDR1 and CDR2 are SGHRS and YFSETQ. The length of the CDR3 is 15 residues. The germline V and J ends were trimmed by 4 bases and 0 bases, with 11 bases remaining between them. The CDR3 protein is CASSLASVSYNEQFF. For the CDR3, the DNA is TGCGCCAGCAGCCTCGCTAGCGTCTCCTACAATGAGCAGTTCTTC.

This chain joins TRBV12-5 and TRBJ1-2; 8 bases are a match to TRBD1. V lost 3 bases and J lost 4; bases outside the gene matches: 10. Looked up from germline, CDR1 is LGHNT and CDR2 is FRNRAP. The CDR3 contains 16 residues. The CDR3 DNA is TGTGCTAGTGGTTTCCCTGACAGGGGCAGGGGCTATGGCTACACCTTC. This gives the protein CASGFPDRGRGYGYTF.

The rearrangement uses TRBV19 and TRBJ2-1; D is tentatively TRBD1 or TRBD2 (5 bases each). Germline V gives CDR1 LNHDA, CDR2 SQIVND (reference sequence). V gave up 7 bases and J gave up 5 bases, with 27 bases separating them. This CDR3 has 18 amino acids. The CDR3 loop reads CASTPLATGPPRNNEQFF. CDR3 nucleotide sequence: TGTGCCAGTACCCCTCTGGCAACGGGACCCCCTAGGAACAATGAGCAGTTCTTC.

The chain employs TRBV27 and TRBJ2-7; 8 bases align to TRBD1. This CDR3 is 14 amino acids long. The ends lost 7 bases at V and 1 base at J; junction bases unmatched: 6. Germline CDR1 and CDR2: MNHEY and SMNVEV (reference sequence). The CDR3 region has the DNA TGTGCCAGCATGGTACAGGGGGGATCCTACGAGCAGTACTTC. It encodes CASMVQGGSYEQYF.

This chain joins TRBV6-4 and TRBJ2-3, with 13 nucleotides matching TRBD2. V was clipped by 4 bases and J by 5 bases; unmatched bases: 15. The CDR3 length is 19 residues. Germline CDR1 reads MRHNA; CDR2 reads SNTAGT. The CDR3 nucleotides are TGTGCCAGCAGTGCCCATCCGGGACTAGCGGGACGGGAGAGAGATACGCAGTATTTT. It encodes CASSAHPGLAGRERDTQYF.

J is TRBJ2-7 and V is TRBV28; D is perhaps TRBD1 (6 bases). Germline CDR1 and CDR2: MDHEN and SYDVKM. V lost 6 bases to trimming and J lost 2 bases, with 20 bases between them. There are 16 residues in the CDR3. The CDR3 sequence is CASRSPVRGMTYEQYF. CDR3 nucleotides: TGTGCCAGCAGGAGCCCCGTTAGGGGGATGACCTACGAGCAGTACTTC.

Regarding this clone: Different DNA sequences within this sample yield the same CDR3. The chain couples TRBV18 to TRBJ1-2; possible D gene TRBD1, 5 bases. V was pared by 3 bases and J by 5 bases, with 10 bases between. Germline loops: CDR1 KGHSH, CDR2 LQKENI. This CDR3 is built from 13 residues. CDR3 sequence: CASSPRADYGYTF. The CDR3 DNA sequence: TGTGCCAGCTCACCCAGGGCAGATTATGGCTACACCTTC.

This clone appeared a single time. The V and J genes are TRBV10-3 and TRBJ2-5; D may be TRBD1 (5 bases). Deletions cut 7 bases from V and 4 bases from J, with 13 bases between. The CDR3 consists of 13 residues. Looked up from germline, CDR1 is ENHRY and CDR2 is SYGVKD. The CDR3 DNA follows: TGTGCCATCAATAAAGGGCAGGGAGAGACCCAGTACTTC. Its translation: CAINKGQGETQYF.

This chain joins TRBV10-3 and TRBJ2-2; D remains ambiguous. The CDR3 consists of 15 residues. Trimming took off 0 bases at V and 5 bases at J, with 10 bases between the two ends. Germline assignment: CDR1 ENHRY and CDR2 SYGVKD. The CDR3 spells CAISESLPGTGELFF. For the CDR3, the DNA is TGTGCCATCAGTGAGTCACTTCCCGGGACCGGGGAGCTGTTTTTT.

The rearrangement uses TRBV28 and TRBJ2-5, with D possibly matching TRBD2 (6 bases). Germline V gene lookup returns CDR1 MDHEN and CDR2 SYDVKM. The CDR3 has 14 residues. V was pared by 3 bases and J by 5 bases, with 13 bases between. In DNA, the CDR3 is TGTGCCAGCAGTTTCGGGAGTTTTAGGGAGACCCAGTACTTC. As protein: CASSFGSFRETQYF.

V and J are TRBV15 and TRBJ2-7; no definite D call. Germline V lookup: CDR1 LNHNV, CDR2 YYDKDF (reference sequence). This CDR3 has 13 residues. V gave up 5 bases and J gave up 5 bases, with 13 bases separating them. The CDR3 is CATSSGPLNEQYF. CDR3 in DNA: TGTGCCACCAGCTCCGGGCCGCTAAACGAGCAGTACTTC.

This chain connects TRBV27 to TRBJ2-7, with D unresolved. The CDR3 extends over 14 amino acids. The V gene's germline CDR1 is MNHEY and CDR2 SMNVEV (reference sequence). Trimming removed 5 bases at V and 2 bases at J, with 13 bases between. The CDR3 nucleotides are TGTGCCAGCAGTCCCCGGGCTGTACCCTACGAGCAGTACTTC. Protein product: CASSPRAVPYEQYF.

On this clone itself: This CDR3 is also generated by other DNA sequences in the sample. The V and J genes are TRBV7-2 and TRBJ1-1; 8 nucleotides match TRBD1. Germline V lookup: CDR1 SGHTA, CDR2 FQGNSA. The CDR3 spans 13 residues. Losses at the gene ends were 3 bases for V and 4 bases for J; bases not matched to a gene: 1. CDR3 bases: TGTGCCAGCAGCTTTACAGGGGGCACTGAAGCTTTCTTT. This translates into CASSFTGGTEAFF.

This chain uses TRBV2 with TRBJ1-2, with 11 bases lining up with TRBD1. The CDR3 sequence is 15 residues long. CDR1 SNHLY and CDR2 FYNNEI come from the germline V gene. The V and J ends lost 5 bases and 2 bases, in that order; junction bases with no gene match: 4. This CDR3 is CASSYRDRGNYGYTF. The CDR3 nucleotides are TGTGCCAGCAGTTACCGGGACAGGGGGAACTATGGCTACACCTTC.

J is TRBJ2-3 and V is TRBV11-2, with TRBD2 matching 10 bases. This CDR3 contains 17 residues. Trimming at V came to 8 bases and at J to 4 bases, leaving 15 bases not matched to a gene. The germline V gene encodes CDR1 SGHAT and CDR2 FQNNGV. CDR3 amino acids: CASSLEASGSGPDTQYF. In DNA, the CDR3 is TGTGCCAGCTCCCTCGAGGCTAGCGGGAGTGGCCCAGATACGCAGTATTTT. The variable domain in full, completed from reference TRBV11-2 and TRBJ2-3, reads EAGVAQSPRYKIIEKRQSVAFWCNPISGHATLYWYQQILGQGPKLLIQFQNNGVVDDSQLPKDRFSAERLKGVDSTLKIQPAKLEDSAVYLCASSLEASGSGPDTQYFGPGTRLTVL.

The chain combines TRBV6-5 with TRBJ2-1; the match to TRBD1 covers 7 bases. Germline loops: CDR1 MNHEY, CDR2 SVGAGI. V shed 5 bases and J 6 bases; nucleotides not matched to a gene: 7. The CDR3 loop spans 14 amino acids. This CDR3 is CASSDRDSVNEQFF. DNA of the CDR3: TGTGCCAGCAGTGATCGGGACAGTGTCAATGAGCAGTTCTTC.

CDR3 DNA sequence: TGTGCCAGCAGCTCAGGGCAGGGGGCCGGTGAGACCCAGTACTTC. This codes for CASSSGQGAGETQYF. J is TRBJ2-5 and V is TRBV11-3; TRBD1 aligns across 8 bases. The CDR3 extends over 15 amino acids. Unmatched junction bases numbered 9, after V lost 4 bases and J lost 5 bases. Germline V gene data show CDR1 as SGHNT and CDR2 as YENEEA.

The V and J genes are TRBV7-3 and TRBJ2-1; TRBD2 aligns across 11 bases. In germline, CDR1 is SGHTA, CDR2 FQGTGA. Trimming removed 4 bases from V and 10 bases from J; junction bases left unmatched: 12. CDR3 length equals 16 residues. The DNA of the CDR3 is TGTGCCAGCAGCTCTACCGGGACTAGCGGACTCCGGGAGCAGTTCTTC. This codes for CASSSTGTSGLREQFF.

The rearrangement links TRBV18 to TRBJ2-1; 7 bases are shared with TRBD1. The CDR3 runs to 17 residues. With V trimmed by 3 bases and J by 2 bases, 10 bases remained unmatched. CDR1 is KGHSH and CDR2 is LQKENI in the germline V gene. This CDR3 is CASSPGTAQSPYNEQFF. CDR3 in DNA: TGTGCCAGCTCACCCGGGACAGCCCAGAGTCCCTACAATGAGCAGTTCTTC. The whole variable domain, filled in from reference TRBV18 and TRBJ2-1, reads NAGVMQNPRHLVRRRGQEARLRCSPMKGHSHVYWYRQLPEEGLKFMVYLQKENIIDESGMPKERFSAEFPKEGPSILRIQQVVRGDSAAYFCASSPGTAQSPYNEQFFGPGTRLTVL.

The rearrangement links TRBV19 to TRBJ1-1; D is unresolved. Between the trimmed V and J ends, which lost 5 bases and 5 bases, there was a span of 15 bases. This CDR3 spans 14 amino acids. Germline loops: CDR1 LNHDA, CDR2 SQIVND (reference sequence). Here the CDR3 DNA reads TGTGCCAGTAGTCTCCCCGGGGAGTGGACTGAAGCTTTCTTT. Translation: CASSLPGEWTEAFF.

The chain uses TRBV7-7 and TRBJ2-5, with D perhaps TRBD1 or TRBD2 (5 bases each). In germline, CDR1 is SSHAT, CDR2 FNYEAQ (reference sequence). The CDR3 is 13 amino acids. V lost 8 bases to trimming and J lost 2 bases, with 12 bases between them. Written as DNA, the CDR3 is TGTGCCAGCTCCACGGGGCAGCAAGAGACCCAGTACTTC. Residues: CASSTGQQETQYF.

The chain is built from TRBV5-1 and TRBJ1-4; no definite D call. There are 14 residues in the CDR3. Germline V lookup: CDR1 SGHRS, CDR2 YFSETQ. The V gene lost 2 bases and the J gene lost 4 bases, with 9 bases spanning the gap. The CDR3 spells CASSFNTINEKLFF. In DNA form, the CDR3 reads TGCGCCAGCAGCTTTAACACGATTAATGAAAAACTGTTTTTT.

This chain connects TRBV6-1 to TRBJ1-1, with TRBD1 matching 9 bases. The J segment lost 1 base and the V segment lost 6 bases, leaving 3 bases of the junction unmatched. The CDR3 has 14 residues. The germline V gene encodes CDR1 MNHNS and CDR2 SASEGT. CDR3 region: CASSPGQGNTEAFF. CDR3 coding DNA: TGTGCCAGCAGCCCGGGACAGGGGAACACTGAAGCTTTCTTT.

This chain connects TRBV6-1 to TRBJ1-5; D not certain. CDR1 is MNHNS and CDR2 is SASEGT in the germline V gene. V was pared by 1 base and J by 0 bases, with 10 bases between. The CDR3 covers 16 residues. The CDR3 DNA sequence: TGTGCCAGCAGTGAAGGGCAGTCCCATAGCAATCAGCCCCAGCATTTT. Translation gives CASSEGQSHSNQPQHF.